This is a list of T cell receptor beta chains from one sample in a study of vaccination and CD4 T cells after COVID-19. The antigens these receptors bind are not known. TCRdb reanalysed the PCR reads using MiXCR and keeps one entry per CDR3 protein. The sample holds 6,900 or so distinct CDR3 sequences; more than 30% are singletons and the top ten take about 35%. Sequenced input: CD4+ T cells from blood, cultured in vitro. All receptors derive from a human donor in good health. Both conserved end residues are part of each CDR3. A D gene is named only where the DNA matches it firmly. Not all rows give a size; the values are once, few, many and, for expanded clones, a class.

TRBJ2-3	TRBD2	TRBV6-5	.	CASSYSLAGADTQYF	TGTGCCAGCAGTTACTCGCTAGCGGGAGCAGATACGCAGTATTTT
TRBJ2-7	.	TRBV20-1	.	CSASSSLRRYEQYF	TGCAGTGCTTCCTCCTCCTTGAGGAGATACGAGCAGTACTTC
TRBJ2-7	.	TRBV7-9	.	CASSHLGSYEQYF	TGTGCCAGCAGTCATCTAGGCTCCTACGAGCAGTACTTC
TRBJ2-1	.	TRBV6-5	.	CASSYSSGTNSYNEQFF	TGTGCCAGCAGTTACTCGAGTGGGACCAACTCCTACAATGAGCAGTTCTTC
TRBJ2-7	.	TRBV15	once	CATSRGGSYEQYF	TGTGCCACCAGCAGAGGGGGATCCTACGAGCAGTACTTC
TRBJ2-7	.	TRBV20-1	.	CSAPEGLFGQYF	TGCAGTGCCCCGGAGGGCCTATTCGGGCAGTACTTC
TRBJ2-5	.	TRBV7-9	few	CASSKTGQNQETQYF	TGTGCCAGCAGTAAGACCGGACAGAACCAAGAGACCCAGTACTTC
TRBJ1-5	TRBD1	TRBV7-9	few	CASSSGQSLPSNQPQHF	TGTGCCAGCAGCTCGGGACAGAGCCTACCTAGCAATCAGCCCCAGCATTTT
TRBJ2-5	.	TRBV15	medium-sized	CATSRGQETQYF	TGTGCCACCAGCCGGGGGCAGGAGACCCAGTACTTC
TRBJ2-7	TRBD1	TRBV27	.	CASRDRGFYEQYF	TGTGCCAGCAGGGACAGGGGATTTTACGAGCAGTACTTC
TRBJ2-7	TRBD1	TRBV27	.	CASSWGQGVEQYF	TGTGCCAGCAGCTGGGGACAGGGAGTCGAGCAGTACTTC
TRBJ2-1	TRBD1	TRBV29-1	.	CSVTTGTDRTAQFF	TGCAGCGTTACAACCGGGACAGACAGGACGGCGCAGTTCTTC
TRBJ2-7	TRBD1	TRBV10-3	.	CATQGQYYEQYF	TGTGCCACCCAGGGACAGTACTACGAGCAGTACTTC
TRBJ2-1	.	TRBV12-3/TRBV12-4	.	CASSYLDNEQFF	TGTGCCAGCAGTTATCTAGACAATGAGCAGTTCTTC
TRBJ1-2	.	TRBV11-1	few	CASSLVAPPGIGYTF	TGTGCCAGCAGCTTAGTAGCTCCGCCCGGTATTGGCTACACCTTC
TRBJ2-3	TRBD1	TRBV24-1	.	CATSDSTLDRSTDTQYF	TGTGCCACCAGTGATTCGACCCTGGACAGGAGCACAGATACGCAGTATTTT
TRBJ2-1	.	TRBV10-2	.	CASSDTHNEQFF	TGCGCCAGCAGTGATACCCACAATGAGCAGTTCTTC
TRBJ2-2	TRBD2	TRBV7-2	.	CASSSTRGNLAGGLPRVTGELFF	TGTGCCAGCAGTTCCACCCGGGGGAATCTAGCGGGAGGCCTCCCGCGGGTCACCGGGGAGCTGTTTTTT
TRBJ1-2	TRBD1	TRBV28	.	CASSLTGTGDYGYTF	TGTGCCAGCAGTTTAACCGGGACAGGGGACTATGGCTACACCTTC
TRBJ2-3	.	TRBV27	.	CASSPSGYTDTQYF	TGTGCCAGCAGTCCCTCCGGGTACACAGATACGCAGTATTTT
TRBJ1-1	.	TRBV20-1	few	CSARVGPNTEAFF	TGCAGTGCTAGAGTAGGGCCGAACACTGAAGCTTTCTTT
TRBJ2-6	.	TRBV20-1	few	CSARSPGSGSGANVLTF	TGCAGTGCGAGATCCCCGGGATCTGGCTCTGGGGCCAACGTCCTGACTTTC
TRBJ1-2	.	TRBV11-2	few	CASRLNYGYTF	TGTGCCAGCCGGCTCAACTATGGCTACACCTTC
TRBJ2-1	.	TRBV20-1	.	CSARSARNGEQFF	TGCAGTGCTAGGTCAGCTAGGAATGGTGAGCAGTTCTTC
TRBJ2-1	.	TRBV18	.	CASSRLGGSVYSEQFF	TGTGCCAGCTCAAGACTAGGGGGGTCTGTCTACAGTGAGCAGTTCTTC
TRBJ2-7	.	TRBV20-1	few	CSARSSYEQYF	TGCAGTGCTAGATCCTCCTACGAGCAGTACTTC
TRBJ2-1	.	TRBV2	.	CASSEQANSLNEQFF	TGTGCCAGCAGTGAACAAGCTAATTCCCTTAATGAGCAGTTCTTC
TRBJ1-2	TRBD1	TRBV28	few	CASRPSGQGNYGYTF	TGTGCCAGCAGGCCCTCGGGACAGGGTAACTATGGCTACACCTTC
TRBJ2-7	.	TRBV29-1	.	CSVVTPSPVGEQYF	TGCAGCGTTGTAACACCGTCCCCCGTGGGGGAGCAGTACTTC
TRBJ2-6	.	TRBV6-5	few	CASSLALPPSGANVLTF	TGTGCCAGCAGTTTGGCCCTCCCTCCCTCTGGGGCCAACGTCCTGACTTTC
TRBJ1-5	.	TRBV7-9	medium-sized	CASSPQGFNQPQHF	TGTGCCAGCAGCCCCCAGGGTTTCAATCAGCCCCAGCATTTT
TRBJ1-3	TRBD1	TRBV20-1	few	CSTVGGQGHNTIYF	TGCAGTACAGTAGGGGGACAGGGACACAACACCATATATTTT
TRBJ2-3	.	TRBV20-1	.	CSARDPRTAPTDTQYF	TGCAGTGCTAGAGATCCCCGGACGGCTCCCACAGATACGCAGTATTTT
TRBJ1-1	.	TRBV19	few	CASNREGDTEAFF	TGTGCCAGTAACAGGGAGGGGGACACTGAAGCTTTCTTT
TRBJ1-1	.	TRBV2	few	CASSEWVENTEAFF	TGTGCCAGCAGTGAATGGGTAGAGAACACTGAAGCTTTCTTT
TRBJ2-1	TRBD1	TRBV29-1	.	CSADGTGGHEQFF	TGCAGCGCAGACGGGACAGGGGGACATGAGCAGTTCTTC
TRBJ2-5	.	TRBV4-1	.	CASSQEGDGETQYF	TGCGCCAGCAGCCAAGAAGGGGACGGAGAGACCCAGTACTTC
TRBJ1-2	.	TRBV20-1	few	CSARGGRTNYGYTF	TGCAGTGCTAGAGGGGGCCGAACGAACTATGGCTACACCTTC
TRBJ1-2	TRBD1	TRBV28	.	CASSLRGQGARGYTF	TGTGCCAGCAGTTTAAGGGGACAGGGGGCGCGAGGCTACACCTTC
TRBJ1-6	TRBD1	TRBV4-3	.	CASSLFPPGQGNSPLHF	TGCGCCAGCAGCCTTTTCCCCCCGGGACAGGGAAACTCACCCCTCCACTTT
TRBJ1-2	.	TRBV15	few	CATSRDPGALSYTF	TGTGCCACCAGCAGAGATCCGGGGGCCTTAAGCTACACCTTC
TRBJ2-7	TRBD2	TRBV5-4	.	CASSSGRARSSWYEQYF	TGTGCCAGCAGCAGCGGGAGGGCCCGGTCTTCATGGTACGAGCAGTACTTC
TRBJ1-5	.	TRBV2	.	CASIPSGGNQPQHF	TGTGCCAGCATCCCGTCGGGGGGGAATCAGCCCCAGCATTTT
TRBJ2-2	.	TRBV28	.	CASSTLLGTGELFF	TGTGCCAGCAGCACACTACTTGGAACCGGGGAGCTGTTTTTT
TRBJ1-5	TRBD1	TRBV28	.	CASSLMSGQRYSNQPQHF	TGTGCCAGCAGTTTAATGTCGGGACAGAGATATAGCAATCAGCCCCAGCATTTT
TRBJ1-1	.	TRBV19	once	CARSITSGGEAFF	TGTGCCAGGAGTATAACGTCGGGGGGGGAAGCTTTCTTT
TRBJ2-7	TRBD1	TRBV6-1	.	CASRDLRDRGKYEQYF	TGTGCCAGCAGAGACCTCCGGGACAGGGGTAAATACGAGCAGTACTTC
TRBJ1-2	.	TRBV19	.	CASSIGALGYTF	TGTGCCAGTAGTATAGGGGCCCTTGGCTACACCTTC